This record covers a single T cell receptor beta chain. What it binds is not known. The sample belongs to a study of identical twins. TCRdb itself ran the 5' RACE reads through MiXCR, one entry per CDR3 protein. Seen here are about 690,000 distinct CDR3 sequences, around 6% observed once, and the top ten hold 1.5% to 2%. Study-wide results and limits: Whereas memory repertoires showed no such difference, abundant cord blood beta clonotypes carried fewer insertions.

Germline lookup yields CDR1 MDHEN and CDR2 SYDVKM. The trim removed 5 bases at V and 4 bases at J, leaving 9 bases unmatched. CDR3 length equals 15 residues. The genes are TRBV28 and TRBJ2-7; the match to TRBD2 covers 9 bases. Sequenced: naive T cells sorted from blood. This clonotype originated in a man aged 18 to 30 in good health. In DNA form, the CDR3 reads TGTGCCAGCAGTCCCCGGGGTAGCGGGAGTTACGAGCAGTACTTC. It is translated as CASSPRGSGSYEQYF. The full variable domain, completed using reference TRBV28 and TRBJ2-7, is DVKVTQSSRYLVKRTGEKVFLECVQDMDHENMFWYRQDPGLGLRLIYFSYDVKMKEKGDIPEGYSVSREKKERFSLILESASTNQTSMYLCASSPRGSGSYEQYFGPGTRLTVT.